Below are 17 T cell receptor beta chains sequenced from a single sample in a study of T cell responses to AZD1222 COVID-19 vaccine. Produced via immunoSEQ multiplex PCR; TCRdb's table is partial and in-frame only. In the table there are around 120,000 clones, approximately 88% of which are singletons. Sequenced here: peripheral blood, sampled on day 0 of MenACWY control vaccination. The receptors stem from an adult in good health.

This chain links TRBV13 with TRBJ2-1; D unclear. V was pared by 2 bases and J by 1 base, with 15 bases between. CDR1 and CDR2 from the germline V gene are PRHDT and FYEKMQ (reference sequence). CDR3 size: 17 residues. The CDR3 coding sequence is TGTGCCAGCAGCTTATTTTCCGAGCCAAGATCCTACAATGAGCAGTTCTTC. The encoded protein is CASSLFSEPRSYNEQFF. The whole variable domain, remainder taken from reference TRBV13 and TRBJ2-1, is AAGVIQSPRHLIKEKRETATLKCYPIPRHDTVYWYQQGPGQDPQFLISFYEKMQSDKGSIPDRFSAQQFSDYHSELNMSSLELGDSALYFCASSLFSEPRSYNEQFFGPGTRLTVL.

The V gene is TRBV10-1, the J gene TRBJ2-7, with TRBD1 identical over 9 bases. V lost 4 bases and J lost 3; bases outside the gene matches: 4. This CDR3 contains 14 residues. Germline V gene lookup returns CDR1 WNHNN and CDR2 SYGVQD (reference sequence). Written as DNA, the CDR3 is TGCGCCAGCAGTGGGACAGGGGCCCTCTACGAGCAGTACTTC. Encoded protein: CASSGTGALYEQYF.

The rearrangement uses TRBV28 and TRBJ2-3; D is unresolved. V lost 5 bases and J 6 bases, leaving 9 bases between the germline ends. This CDR3 is 12 amino acids long. From germline, CDR1 is MDHEN and CDR2 SYDVKM. CDR3 in DNA: TGTGCCAGCAGTCCCCTCCCCGATACGCAGTATTTT. It specifies CASSPLPDTQYF.

This chain uses TRBV10-2 with TRBJ1-6; D perhaps matches TRBD1 (5 bases). CDR3 length equals 14 residues. The germline V and J ends were trimmed by 2 bases and 4 bases, with 6 bases remaining between them. Germline CDR1 WSHSY, CDR2 SAAADI. This CDR3 reads CASSEGGYNSPLHF. The CDR3 DNA sequence: TGCGCCAGCAGTGAGGGGGGGTATAATTCACCCCTCCACTTT.

The chain links TRBV28 to TRBJ1-1, with D hard to call. CDR1 and CDR2 from the germline V gene are MDHEN and SYDVKM. The V and J ends lost 3 bases and 8 bases respectively, with 10 bases between them. This CDR3 has 12 amino acids. DNA for the CDR3: TGTGCCAGCAGTTTCCCGGGGAGGGAAGCTTTCTTT. This encodes CASSFPGREAFF.

The rearrangement joins TRBV25-1 to TRBJ1-3; no clear D. Germline V lookup: CDR1 MGHDK, CDR2 SYGVNS. The CDR3 is made up of 16 amino acids. Trimming pared 5 bases from V and 4 bases from J, leaving 18 bases between. The CDR3 region is CASSNDGPKSGNTIYF. Here the CDR3 DNA reads TGTGCCAGCAGTAACGACGGCCCCAAGTCGGGAAACACCATATATTTT.

V is TRBV19 and J is TRBJ2-2, with 15 bases that match TRBD2. Losses at the gene ends were 4 bases for V and 4 bases for J; bases not matched to a gene: 7. CDR1 is LNHDA, CDR2 SQIVND, per germline (reference sequence). The CDR3 spans 18 residues. The CDR3 is CASSKGGLAGGSTGELFF. The CDR3 DNA follows: TGTGCCAGTAGTAAGGGGGGACTAGCGGGAGGAAGCACCGGGGAGCTGTTTTTT.

The chain recombines TRBV5-6 with TRBJ2-7; D gene unclear. V was pared by 2 bases and J by 6 bases, with 12 bases between. The V gene's germline CDR1 is SGHDT and CDR2 YYEEEE. This CDR3 spans 13 amino acids. The CDR3 nucleotides read TGTGCCAGCAGCTTATGGACCGGGCGCGAGCAGTACTTC. Amino acids: CASSLWTGREQYF.

The V call is TRBV9, the J call TRBJ1-5; tentative D call: TRBD1 (5 bases). The V end lost 4 bases, the J end lost 6 bases, and 14 bases lay between the germline ends. CDR3 length: 14 amino acids. Germline loops: CDR1 SGDLS, CDR2 YYNGEE. The CDR3 reads CASSPGWGGQPQHF. The CDR3 DNA is TGTGCCAGCAGCCCCGGCTGGGGGGGTCAGCCCCAGCATTTT.

For the CDR3, the DNA is TGTGCCAGCAGCTCGGGCGGGGGTATCGAGGTCTACTACGAGCAGTACTTC. Its protein is CASSSGGGIEVYYEQYF. The chain carries TRBV5-4 and TRBJ2-7; 7 bases line up with TRBD2. With 3 bases clipped from V and 3 bases from J, the junction kept 15 bases outside the gene matches. This CDR3 is built from 17 residues. The V gene's germline CDR1 is SGHNT and CDR2 YYREEE (reference sequence).

The chain couples TRBV12-1 to TRBJ2-3. TRBV12-1 is marked as a pseudogene. This CDR3 has 16 amino acids. CDR3 sequence reads: CASLLRAGARTDTQYF. For the CDR3, the DNA is TGTGCCAGCCTACTCCGGGCCGGGGCCCGCACAGATACGCAGTATTTT.

The CDR3 protein is CASSQERGHQPQHF. The CDR3 bases are TGCGCCAGCAGCCAAGAGCGGGGGCACCAGCCCCAGCATTTT. The rearrangement joins TRBV4-1 to TRBJ1-5; tentative D call: TRBD1 (6 bases). Trimming took 0 bases from V and 7 from J, leaving 10 bases between them. Looked up from germline, CDR1 is MGHRA and CDR2 is YSYEKL. The CDR3 is 14 residues long.

The rearrangement uses TRBV4-1 and TRBJ2-5; 15 bases line up with TRBD2. CDR3 size: 17 residues. With V trimmed by 4 bases and J by 1 base, 4 bases remained unmatched. Germline CDR1 and CDR2: MGHRA and YSYEKL. The CDR3 nucleotides are TGCGCCAGCAGCCGGGGGACTAGCGGGAGGCTCCAAGAGACCCAGTACTTC. Its protein is CASSRGTSGRLQETQYF.

The CDR3, as DNA: TGTGCCAGCAGAGGACAGACCTACGAGCAGTACTTC. Amino acids: CASRGQTYEQYF. The J gene is TRBJ2-7, the V gene TRBV6-5; maybe TRBD1 (6 bases). The V gene's germline CDR1 is MNHEY and CDR2 SVGAGI. The CDR3 runs to 12 residues. Trimming cost V 6 bases and J 2 bases, with 8 bases left between them.

The chain is built from TRBV5-1 and TRBJ2-7, with unresolved D. The ends were cut back, 7 bases at V and 3 bases at J, with 11 bases in the middle. CDR1 and CDR2 (germline): SGHRS, YFSETQ. CDR3 length: 12 residues. The DNA of the CDR3 is TGCGCCAGCCGCGACCTCCACTACGAGCAGTACTTC. Translation: CASRDLHYEQYF.

The chain links TRBV20-1 to TRBJ2-3; D possibly matches TRBD1 or TRBD2 (5 bases each). Trimming pared 6 bases from V and 2 bases from J, leaving 6 bases between. CDR3 size: 11 residues. The germline V gene has CDR1 DFQATT and CDR2 SNEGSKA (reference sequence). Here the CDR3 reads CSAGDTDTQYF. CDR3 bases: TGCAGTGCGGGGGACACAGATACGCAGTATTTT.

The rearrangement joins TRBV5-1 to TRBJ1-6; 7 nucleotides align to TRBD1. The germline gives CDR1 SGHRS, CDR2 YFSETQ. V was pared by 0 bases and J by 12 bases, with 3 bases of the junction left unmatched. This CDR3 spans 13 amino acids. The CDR3 region is CASSLVGTEPLHF. The CDR3 DNA reads as TGCGCCAGCAGCTTGGTCGGGACAGAACCCCTCCACTTT.